The next 12 T cell receptor beta chains were all read from a single sample in a study of radiation and T cells in renal cell carcinoma. Time point specified: blood 2 weeks post-SBRT. Stated treatment: 15 Gy SBRT to primary tumor, nephrectomy 4 weeks later. Data came from immunoSEQ multiplex PCR; TCRdb stores just in-frame clones and leaves some out. The table lists 100,000 to 150,000 clones, around four fifths of them singletons, with 1.5% to 2% in the top ten. The starting material was blood, obtained from a patient whose treatment included radiotherapy and nephrectomy. Receptors were obtained from a woman aged 60-75 years with renal cell carcinoma.

CDR3 nucleotides: TGTGCCAGCAGCTTATCGAGTGCCCTATCAGGGGAGCAGTTCTTC. Translating gives CASSLSSALSGEQFF. V gene TRBV11-2 combines with J gene TRBJ2-1; D is perhaps TRBD1 (5 bases). The V end was cut by 2 bases, the J end by 10 bases, with 18 bases between. Per the germline V gene, CDR1 is SGHAT and CDR2 is FQNNGV. This CDR3 has 15 amino acids. The full variable domain, rest sourced from reference TRBV11-2 and TRBJ2-1, is EAGVAQSPRYKIIEKRQSVAFWCNPISGHATLYWYQQILGQGPKLLIQFQNNGVVDDSQLPKDRFSAERLKGVDSTLKIQPAKLEDSAVYLCASSLSSALSGEQFFGPGTRLTVL.

The V call is TRBV19, the J call TRBJ1-1; D not resolved. Looked up from germline, CDR1 is LNHDA and CDR2 is SQIVND (reference sequence). V was pared by 2 bases and J by 1 base, with 11 bases between. The CDR3 loop spans 15 amino acids. The CDR3 coding sequence is TGTGCCAGTAGTATACAGGCGATCCCGAACACTGAAGCTTTCTTT. It yields the protein CASSIQAIPNTEAFF. The full variable domain, with the rest looked up from reference TRBV19 and TRBJ1-1, is DGGITQSPKYLFRKEGQNVTLSCEQNLNHDAMYWYRQDPGQGLRLIYYSQIVNDFQKGDIAEGYSVSREKKESFPLTVTSAQKNPTAFYLCASSIQAIPNTEAFFGQGTRLTVV.

This clone was observed once. CDR3 residues: CASSTQLGGPNYGYTF. In DNA, the CDR3 is TGTGCCAGTAGTACCCAATTGGGGGGTCCTAACTATGGCTACACCTTC. The J gene is TRBJ1-2, the V gene TRBV19; tentatively, D is TRBD1 (5 bases). Trimming took 4 bases from V and 0 from J, leaving 15 bases between them. The CDR3 sequence is 16 residues long. CDR1 is LNHDA, CDR2 SQIVND, per germline (reference sequence).

The chain couples TRBV5-1 to TRBJ1-6; D gene uncertain. Germline CDR1 SGHRS, CDR2 YFSETQ. CDR3 length equals 19 residues. Trimming shortened V by 4 bases and J by 8 bases, and 28 bases separated the two germline ends. CDR3 bases: TGCGCCAGCAGCCCGGGTCAGACATACCAGGAGGCTCTATATTCACCCCTCCACTTT. Amino acids: CASSPGQTYQEALYSPLHF.

V usage is TRBV6-6 and J usage is TRBJ2-7, with D possibly matching TRBD1 (6 bases). CDR1 MNHNY and CDR2 SVGAGI come from the germline V gene (reference sequence). The CDR3 extends over 13 amino acids. The germline V and J ends were trimmed by 5 bases and 5 bases, with 13 bases remaining between them. This chain's CDR3 is CASSTRDTNEQYF. CDR3 bases: TGTGCCAGCAGTACCCGGGACACCAACGAGCAGTACTTC.

This clone came up once. CDR3 sequence reads: CASSLGGDRASTF. The CDR3 DNA sequence: TGTGCCAGCAGCTTAGGGGGGGACAGGGCGAGCACCTTC. This chain joins TRBV7-9 and TRBJ1-2, with TRBD1 identical over 9 bases. This CDR3 spans 13 amino acids. V shed 1 base, J shed 13 bases, and the junction held 7 bases outside the gene matches. CDR1 SEHNR and CDR2 FQNEAQ come from the germline V gene (reference sequence).

This chain joins TRBV6-5 and TRBJ2-1; no reliable D call. The CDR3 sequence is 15 residues long. V was clipped by 6 bases and J by 0 bases, with 12 bases between them. Germline V gives CDR1 MNHEY, CDR2 SVGAGI. The CDR3, as DNA: TGTGCCAGCAGATTCTCCTCTGGCTCCTACAATGAGCAGTTCTTC. It yields the protein CASRFSSGSYNEQFF.

The chain recombines TRBV11-2 with TRBJ2-2, with TRBD2 as a possible D gene (7 bases). The germline V gene encodes CDR1 SGHAT and CDR2 FQNNGV. The CDR3 runs 15 residues. V was clipped by 2 bases and J by 3 bases, with 10 bases between them. CDR3 nucleotide sequence: TGTGCCAGCAGCTTACGGGGGGCGGACACCGGGGAGCTGTTTTTT. It encodes CASSLRGADTGELFF. The full variable domain, with the rest looked up from reference TRBV11-2 and TRBJ2-2, is EAGVAQSPRYKIIEKRQSVAFWCNPISGHATLYWYQQILGQGPKLLIQFQNNGVVDDSQLPKDRFSAERLKGVDSTLKIQPAKLEDSAVYLCASSLRGADTGELFFGEGSRLTVL.

V gene TRBV2 combines with J gene TRBJ1-1, with D possibly being TRBD1 (6 bases). V was clipped by 3 bases and J by 5 bases, with 22 bases between them. The germline CDR1 and CDR2 sequences are SNHLY and FYNNEI. This CDR3 contains 17 residues. CDR3 DNA sequence: TGTGCCAGCAGTGAGCCTACCCTCGACAGGCAGGGGACTGAAGCTTTCTTT. Translated, it gives CASSEPTLDRQGTEAFF. The full variable domain, in which reference TRBV2 and TRBJ1-1 provide the parts outside the CDR3, is EPEVTQTPSHQVTQMGQEVILRCVPISNHLYFYWYRQILGQKVEFLVSFYNNEISEKSEIFDDQFSVERPDGSNFTLKIRSTKLEDSAMYFCASSEPTLDRQGTEAFFGQGTRLTVV.

This clone was seen a few times. The genes are TRBV2 and TRBJ2-7; 10 bases are shared with TRBD2. This CDR3 region has 14 residues. The junction had 7 bases not matched to a gene; V was cut back by 7 bases and J by 4 bases. Germline loops: CDR1 SNHLY, CDR2 FYNNEI. CDR3 sequence (DNA): TGTGCCAGCACCCGATCTAGCGGGAGTTACGAGCAGTACTTC. It yields the protein CASTRSSGSYEQYF.

The J gene is TRBJ1-1, the V gene TRBV5-1, with D perhaps matching TRBD1 (5 bases). Germline V gives CDR1 SGHRS, CDR2 YFSETQ. V was pared by 0 bases and J by 4 bases, with 16 bases between. The CDR3 loop spans 16 amino acids. The CDR3 region has the DNA TGCGCCAGCAGCTTGGAAAGCGGGGCGGGAACCACTGAAGCTTTCTTT. This gives the protein CASSLESGAGTTEAFF.

The chain links TRBV4-2 to TRBJ1-5; D is unclear. This CDR3 has 15 residues. Trimming took 1 base from V and 5 from J, leaving 12 bases between them. Germline CDR1 reads LGHNA; CDR2 reads YNFKEQ. CDR3 coding DNA: TGTGCCAGCAGCCAAGTCGGTATGAGCGATCAGCCCCAGCATTTT. Amino acids: CASSQVGMSDQPQHF.